This paragraph reports one T cell receptor (beta chain). These data belong to a study of neurological immune-mediated disorders. The CDR3 covers 16 residues. Germline loops: CDR1 MDHEN, CDR2 SYDVKM. Between the trimmed V and J ends, which lost 5 bases and 4 bases, there was a span of 21 bases. TCRdb fed the 5' RACE reads into MiXCR, producing one record per CDR3 protein. The sample has over 25,000 distinct CDR3 sequences, around a quarter seen once. The sequenced material came from CD4+ T cells from blood. This receptor was taken from a man in his fifties or sixties with HTLV-1-associated myelopathy (HAM/TSP). The chain carries TRBV28 and TRBJ2-7; D gene unclear. CDR3 coding DNA: TGTGCCAGCAGTGGTATGAGACATATATTCTCATACGAGCAGTACTTC. It yields the protein CASSGMRHIFSYEQYF.